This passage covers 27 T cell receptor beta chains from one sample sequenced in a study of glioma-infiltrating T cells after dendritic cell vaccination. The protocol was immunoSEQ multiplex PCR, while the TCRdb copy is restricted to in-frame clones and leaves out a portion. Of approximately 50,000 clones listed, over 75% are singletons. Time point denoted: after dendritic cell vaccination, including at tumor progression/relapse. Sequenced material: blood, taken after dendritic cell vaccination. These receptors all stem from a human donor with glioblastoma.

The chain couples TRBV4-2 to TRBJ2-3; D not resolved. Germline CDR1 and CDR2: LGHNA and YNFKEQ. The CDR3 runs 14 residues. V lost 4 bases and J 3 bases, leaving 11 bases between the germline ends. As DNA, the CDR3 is TGTGCCAGCAGCCGTGGTGAGAGGACAGATACGCAGTATTTT. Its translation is CASSRGERTDTQYF.

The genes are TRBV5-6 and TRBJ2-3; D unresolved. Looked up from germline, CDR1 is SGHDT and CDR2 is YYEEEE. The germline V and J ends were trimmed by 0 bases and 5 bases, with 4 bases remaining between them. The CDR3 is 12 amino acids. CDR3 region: CASSLDGDTQYF. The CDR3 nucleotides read TGTGCCAGCAGCTTGGACGGAGATACGCAGTATTTT.

CDR3 DNA sequence: TGTGCCAGCAGCAACACAACAACTAATGAAAAACTGTTTTTT. It codes for CASSNTTTNEKLFF. The chain employs TRBV21-1 and TRBJ1-4; the table's D call, TRBD1, was not checked against the DNA. TRBV21-1 corresponds to a pseudogene. This CDR3 is 14 amino acids long.

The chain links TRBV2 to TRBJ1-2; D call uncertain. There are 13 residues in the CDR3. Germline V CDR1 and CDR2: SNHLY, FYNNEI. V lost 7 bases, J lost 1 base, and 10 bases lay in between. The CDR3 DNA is TGTGCCAGCACCCCCGACAATAACTATGGCTACACCTTC. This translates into CASTPDNNYGYTF.

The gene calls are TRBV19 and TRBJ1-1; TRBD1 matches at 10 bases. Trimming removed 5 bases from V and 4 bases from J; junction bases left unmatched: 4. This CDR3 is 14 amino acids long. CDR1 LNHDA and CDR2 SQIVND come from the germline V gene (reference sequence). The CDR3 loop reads CASSLDRGLTEAFF. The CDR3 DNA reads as TGTGCCAGTAGTCTCGACAGGGGGCTCACTGAAGCTTTCTTT.

The CDR3 DNA follows: TGTGCCAGCAGCCATCCAACTCCGCGGGAGACCCAGTACTTC. This translates into CASSHPTPRETQYF. The chain is built from TRBV5-5 and TRBJ2-5; D is ambiguous. CDR3 size: 14 residues. Per the germline V gene, CDR1 is SGHKS and CDR2 is YYEKEE (reference sequence). Between the trimmed V and J ends, which lost 4 bases and 5 bases, there was a span of 15 bases.

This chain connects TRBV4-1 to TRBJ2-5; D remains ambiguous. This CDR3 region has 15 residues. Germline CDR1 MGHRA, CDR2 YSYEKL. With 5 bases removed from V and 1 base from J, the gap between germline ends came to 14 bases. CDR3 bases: TGCGCCAGCAGCTACATATCGGGTCCCCAAGAGACCCAGTACTTC. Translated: CASSYISGPQETQYF.

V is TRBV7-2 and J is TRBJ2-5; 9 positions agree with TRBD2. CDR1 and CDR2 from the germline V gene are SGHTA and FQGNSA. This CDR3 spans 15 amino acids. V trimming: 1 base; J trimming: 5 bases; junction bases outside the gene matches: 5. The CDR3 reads CASSLGGGVGETQYF. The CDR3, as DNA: TGTGCCAGCAGCTTAGGCGGGGGGGTCGGGGAGACCCAGTACTTC.

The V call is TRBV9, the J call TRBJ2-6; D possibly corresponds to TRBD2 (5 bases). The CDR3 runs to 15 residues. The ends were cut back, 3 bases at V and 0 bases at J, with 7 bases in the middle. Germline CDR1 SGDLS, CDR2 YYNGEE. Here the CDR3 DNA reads TGTGCCAGCAGCGGAACTAGCTCTGGGGCCAACGTCCTGACTTTC. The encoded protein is CASSGTSSGANVLTF.

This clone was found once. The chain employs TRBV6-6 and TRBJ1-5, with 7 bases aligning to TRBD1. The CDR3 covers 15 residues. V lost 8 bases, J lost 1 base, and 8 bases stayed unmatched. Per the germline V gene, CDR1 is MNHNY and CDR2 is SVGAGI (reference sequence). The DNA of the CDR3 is TGTGCCAGCCTTAGACAGGGTGGAAGCAATCAGCCCCAGCATTTT. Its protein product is CASLRQGGSNQPQHF.

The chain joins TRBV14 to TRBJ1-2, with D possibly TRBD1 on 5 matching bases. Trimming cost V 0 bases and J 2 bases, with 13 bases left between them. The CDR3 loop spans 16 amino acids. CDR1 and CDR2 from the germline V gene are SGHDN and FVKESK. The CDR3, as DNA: TGTGCCAGCAGCCAAGACCACCTGAGACAGAACTATGGCTACACCTTC. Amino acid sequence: CASSQDHLRQNYGYTF.

The DNA for the CDR3 is TGTGCCAGCAGCCACACGACAGCCAATGAGCAGTTCTTC. This gives the protein CASSHTTANEQFF. The chain couples TRBV13 to TRBJ2-1, with a weak D call TRBD1 (5 bases). Per germline, CDR1 PRHDT and CDR2 FYEKMQ (reference sequence). The germline V and J ends were trimmed by 5 bases and 6 bases, with 11 bases remaining between them. The CDR3 extends over 13 amino acids. Supplemented by reference TRBV13 and TRBJ2-1, the full variable domain reads AAGVIQSPRHLIKEKRETATLKCYPIPRHDTVYWYQQGPGQDPQFLISFYEKMQSDKGSIPDRFSAQQFSDYHSELNMSSLELGDSALYFCASSHTTANEQFFGPGTRLTVL.

The CDR3 reads CASSLGLDTGELFF. The CDR3 DNA reads TGCGCCAGCAGCCTGGGACTCGACACCGGGGAGCTGTTTTTT. This sequence joins TRBV4-3 and TRBJ2-2; D is perhaps TRBD2 (6 bases). The ends were cut back, 4 bases at V and 3 bases at J, with 9 bases in the middle. Germline assignment: CDR1 LGHNA and CDR2 YSLEER. The CDR3 runs 14 residues.

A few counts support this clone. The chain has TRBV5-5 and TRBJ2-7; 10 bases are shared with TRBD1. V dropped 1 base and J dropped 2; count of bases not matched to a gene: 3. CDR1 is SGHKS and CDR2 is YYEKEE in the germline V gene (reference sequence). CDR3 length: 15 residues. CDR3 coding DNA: TGTGCCAGCAGCTTGTCCGGGACAGGGGCCTACGAGCAGTACTTC. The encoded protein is CASSLSGTGAYEQYF.

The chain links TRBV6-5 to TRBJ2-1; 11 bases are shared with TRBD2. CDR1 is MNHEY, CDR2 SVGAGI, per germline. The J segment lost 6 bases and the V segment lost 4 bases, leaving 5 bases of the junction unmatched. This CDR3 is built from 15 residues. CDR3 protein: CASSSAGTSGNEQFF. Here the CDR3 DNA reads TGTGCCAGCAGTTCCGCCGGGACTAGCGGCAATGAGCAGTTCTTC.

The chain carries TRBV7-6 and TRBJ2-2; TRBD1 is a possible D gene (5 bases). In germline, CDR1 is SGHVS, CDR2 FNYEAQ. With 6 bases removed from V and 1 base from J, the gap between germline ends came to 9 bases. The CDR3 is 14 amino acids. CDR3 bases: TGTGCCAGCAGATATGACAGGAACACCGGGGAGCTGTTTTTT. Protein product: CASRYDRNTGELFF. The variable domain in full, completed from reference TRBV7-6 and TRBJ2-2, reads GAGVSQSPRYKVTKRGQDVALRCDPISGHVSLYWYRQALGQGPEFLTYFNYEAQQDKSGLPNDRFSAERPEGSISTLTIQRTEQRDSAMYRCASRYDRNTGELFFGEGSRLTVL.

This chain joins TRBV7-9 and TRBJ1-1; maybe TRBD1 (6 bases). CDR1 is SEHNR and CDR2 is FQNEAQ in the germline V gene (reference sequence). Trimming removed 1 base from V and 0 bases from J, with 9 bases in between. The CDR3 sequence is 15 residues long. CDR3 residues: CASSLGQGLNTEAFF. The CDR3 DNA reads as TGTGCCAGCAGCTTAGGGCAGGGGTTGAACACTGAAGCTTTCTTT.

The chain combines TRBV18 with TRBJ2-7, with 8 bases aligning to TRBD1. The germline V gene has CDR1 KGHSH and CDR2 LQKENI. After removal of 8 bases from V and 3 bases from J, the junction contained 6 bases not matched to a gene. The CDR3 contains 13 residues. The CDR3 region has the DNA TGTGCCAGCACGACAGGGGCGCTCTACGAGCAGTACTTC. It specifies CASTTGALYEQYF.

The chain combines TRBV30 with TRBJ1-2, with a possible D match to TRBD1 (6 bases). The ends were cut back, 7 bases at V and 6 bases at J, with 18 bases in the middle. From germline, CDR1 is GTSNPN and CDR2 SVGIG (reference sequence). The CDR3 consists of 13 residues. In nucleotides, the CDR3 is TGTGCCTACAAACAGGGTGACCCGAATGGCTACACCTTC. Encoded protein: CAYKQGDPNGYTF.

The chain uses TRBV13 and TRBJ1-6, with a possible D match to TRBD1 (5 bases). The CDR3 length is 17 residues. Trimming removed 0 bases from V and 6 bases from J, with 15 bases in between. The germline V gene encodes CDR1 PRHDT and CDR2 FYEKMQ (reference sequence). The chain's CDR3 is CASSLGQGPWTNSPLHF. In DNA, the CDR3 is TGTGCCAGCAGCTTAGGGCAGGGTCCTTGGACTAATTCACCCCTCCACTTT.

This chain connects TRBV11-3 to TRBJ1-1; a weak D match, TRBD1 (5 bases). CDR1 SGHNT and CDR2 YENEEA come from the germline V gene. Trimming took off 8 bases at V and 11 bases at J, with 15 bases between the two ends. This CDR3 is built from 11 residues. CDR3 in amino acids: CASETGTKAFF. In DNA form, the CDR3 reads TGTGCCAGCGAAACAGGAACAAAGGCTTTCTTT.

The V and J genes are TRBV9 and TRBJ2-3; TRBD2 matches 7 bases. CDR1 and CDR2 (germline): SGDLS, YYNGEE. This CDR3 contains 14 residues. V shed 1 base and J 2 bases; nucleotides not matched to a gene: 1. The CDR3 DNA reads TGTGCCAGCAGCGTAAGCGGGGACACAGATACGCAGTATTTT. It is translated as CASSVSGDTDTQYF.

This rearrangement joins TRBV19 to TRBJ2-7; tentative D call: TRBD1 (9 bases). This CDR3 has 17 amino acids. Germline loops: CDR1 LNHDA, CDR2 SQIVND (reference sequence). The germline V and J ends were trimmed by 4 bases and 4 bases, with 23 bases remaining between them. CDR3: CASSRTAGTGTRYEQYF. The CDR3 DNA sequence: TGTGCCAGTAGTAGAACGGCCGGGACAGGGACTAGGTACGAGCAGTACTTC.

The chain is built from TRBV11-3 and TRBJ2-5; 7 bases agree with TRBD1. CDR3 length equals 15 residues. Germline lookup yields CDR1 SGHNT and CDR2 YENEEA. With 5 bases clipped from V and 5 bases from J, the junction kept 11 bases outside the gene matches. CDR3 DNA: TGTGCCAGCAGCACCCAACGACAGGGAAGGGAGACCCAGTACTTC. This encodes CASSTQRQGRETQYF.

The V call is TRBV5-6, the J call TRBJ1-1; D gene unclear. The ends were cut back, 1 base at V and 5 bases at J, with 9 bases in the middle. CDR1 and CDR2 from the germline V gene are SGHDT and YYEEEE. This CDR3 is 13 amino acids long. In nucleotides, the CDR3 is TGTGCCAGCAGCTTGCGGGGATGGACTGAAGCTTTCTTT. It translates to CASSLRGWTEAFF.

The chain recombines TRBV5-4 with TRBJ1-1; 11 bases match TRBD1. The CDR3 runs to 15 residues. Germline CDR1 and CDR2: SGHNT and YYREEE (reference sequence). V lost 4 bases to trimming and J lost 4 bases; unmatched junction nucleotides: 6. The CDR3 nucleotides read TGTGCCAGCAGCGGACAGGGGGCGGGTTTCACTGAAGCTTTCTTT. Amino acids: CASSGQGAGFTEAFF.

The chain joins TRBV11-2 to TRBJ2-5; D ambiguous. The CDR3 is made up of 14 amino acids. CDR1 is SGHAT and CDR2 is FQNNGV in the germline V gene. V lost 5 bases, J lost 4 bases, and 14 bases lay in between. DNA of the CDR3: TGTGCCAGCAGCCCAGACCGGAGAGGAGAGACCCAGTACTTC. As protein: CASSPDRRGETQYF.